This T cell receptor beta chain was identified during a study of spatial heterogeneity in lung cancer. Looking at the study overall: Alpha-chain sequences were consistently detected in smaller numbers than beta-chain sequences.

This clonotype has a handful of counts. The antigen remains unidentified. Every TCR cDNA molecule carried a tag that served as a unique molecular identifier. In TCRdb, the 5' RACE reads were re-called with MiXCR into one record per CDR3 protein. The repertoire holds about 8,100 distinct CDR3 sequences, with 5.4% as singletons. The V gene lost 8 bases and the J gene lost 7 bases, with 18 bases spanning the gap. CDR3 length: 13 residues. The germline gives CDR1 SGHVS, CDR2 FNYEAQ. Study results and limitations: Counts of expanded alpha and beta TCRs within tumors tracked the tumor nonsynonymous mutation count.

Time point of the sample: sample taken at primary tumor resection. From tumor, nontumor lung or frozen PBMC, whole RNA was taken unsorted for sequencing. The chain employs TRBV7-6 and TRBJ2-7, with D perhaps being TRBD1 or TRBD2 (6 bases each). This specimen was lung tumor tissue, taken at surgery. This receptor was obtained from a male donor with early-stage non-small cell lung cancer. The CDR3 sequence: CASSYSGAREQYF. The CDR3 DNA is TGTGCCAGCTCCTATTCGGGGGCGAGGGAGCAGTACTTC.